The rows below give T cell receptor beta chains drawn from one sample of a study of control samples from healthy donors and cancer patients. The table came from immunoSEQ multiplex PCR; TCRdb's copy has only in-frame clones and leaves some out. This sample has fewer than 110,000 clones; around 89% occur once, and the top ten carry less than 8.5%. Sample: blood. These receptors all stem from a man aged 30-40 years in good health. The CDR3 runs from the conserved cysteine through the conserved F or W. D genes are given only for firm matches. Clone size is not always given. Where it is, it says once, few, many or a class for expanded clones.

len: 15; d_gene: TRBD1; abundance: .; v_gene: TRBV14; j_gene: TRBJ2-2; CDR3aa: CASTEQGANTGELFF; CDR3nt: TGTGCCAGCACTGAACAGGGGGCTAACACCGGGGAGCTGTTTTTT
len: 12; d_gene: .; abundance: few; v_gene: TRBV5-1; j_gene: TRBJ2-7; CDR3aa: CASSLGHNEQYF; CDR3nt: TGCGCCAGCAGCTTGGGACACAACGAGCAGTACTTC
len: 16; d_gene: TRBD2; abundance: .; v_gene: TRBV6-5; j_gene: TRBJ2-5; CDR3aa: CASSFRLAGGLETQYF; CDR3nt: TGTGCCAGCAGTTTTAGACTAGCGGGGGGGCTGGAGACCCAGTACTTC
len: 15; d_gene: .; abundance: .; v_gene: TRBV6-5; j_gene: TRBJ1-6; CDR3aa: CASRPDSSYNSPLHF; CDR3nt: TGTGCCAGCAGACCGGACAGCTCCTATAATTCACCCCTCCACTTT
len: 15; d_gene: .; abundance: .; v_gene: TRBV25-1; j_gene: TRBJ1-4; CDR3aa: CASSEGGRGSEKLFF; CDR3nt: TGTGCCAGCAGTGAAGGAGGTAGGGGGAGTGAAAAACTGTTTTTT
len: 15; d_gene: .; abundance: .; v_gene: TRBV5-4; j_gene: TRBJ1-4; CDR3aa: CASSSKQGTNEKLFF; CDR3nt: TGTGCCAGCAGCTCGAAACAGGGAACTAATGAAAAACTGTTTTTT
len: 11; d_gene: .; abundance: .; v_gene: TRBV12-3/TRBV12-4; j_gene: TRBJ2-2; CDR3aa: CASSNTGELFF; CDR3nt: TGTGCCAGCAGCAACACAGGGGAGCTGTTTTTT
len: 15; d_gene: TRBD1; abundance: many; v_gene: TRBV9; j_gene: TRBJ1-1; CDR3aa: CASSERSTGTSSAFF; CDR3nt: TGTGCCAGCAGCGAGAGATCGACAGGGACGAGCTCGGCTTTCTTT
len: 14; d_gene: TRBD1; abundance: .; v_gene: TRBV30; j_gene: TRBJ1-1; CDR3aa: CALKTGTGGTEAFF; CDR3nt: TGTGCCTTAAAAACCGGGACAGGGGGCACTGAAGCTTTCTTT
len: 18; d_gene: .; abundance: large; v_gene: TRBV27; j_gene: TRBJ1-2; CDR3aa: CASSLSEGAGALSYGYTF; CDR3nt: TGTGCCAGCAGTTTATCTGAAGGGGCAGGCGCCTTGAGCTATGGCTACACCTTC
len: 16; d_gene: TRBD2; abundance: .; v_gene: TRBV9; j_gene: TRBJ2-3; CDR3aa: CASSVGLAGVTDTQYF; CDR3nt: TGTGCCAGCAGCGTAGGCCTAGCGGGAGTCACAGATACGCAGTATTTT
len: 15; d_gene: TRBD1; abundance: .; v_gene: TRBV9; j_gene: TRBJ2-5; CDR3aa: CASSEGQGAMETQYF; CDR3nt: TGTGCCAGCAGCGAAGGACAGGGGGCGATGGAGACCCAGTACTTC
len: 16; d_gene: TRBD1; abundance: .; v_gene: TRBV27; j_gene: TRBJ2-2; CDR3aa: CASSLTDRVGTGELFF; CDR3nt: TGTGCCAGCAGTTTGACGGACAGGGTAGGCACCGGGGAGCTGTTTTTT
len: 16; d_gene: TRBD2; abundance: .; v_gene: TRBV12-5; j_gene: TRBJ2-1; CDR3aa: CASGSPGPSGGYEQFF; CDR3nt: TGTGCTAGTGGCTCCCCAGGGCCTAGCGGGGGGTATGAGCAGTTCTTC
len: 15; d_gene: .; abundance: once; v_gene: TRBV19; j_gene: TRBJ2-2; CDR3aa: CASSMRQGWTGELFF; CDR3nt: TGTGCCAGTAGTATGAGGCAGGGGTGGACCGGGGAGCTGTTTTTT
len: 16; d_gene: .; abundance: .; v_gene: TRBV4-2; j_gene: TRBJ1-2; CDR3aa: CASSQDQFQGRPGYTF; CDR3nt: TGTGCCAGCAGCCAAGATCAGTTTCAGGGTCGGCCTGGCTACACCTTC
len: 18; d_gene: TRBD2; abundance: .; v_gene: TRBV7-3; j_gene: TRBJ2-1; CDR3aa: CASSLNPSGSSSYNEQFF; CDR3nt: TGTGCCAGCAGCTTAAACCCTAGCGGGAGCAGCTCCTACAATGAGCAGTTCTTC
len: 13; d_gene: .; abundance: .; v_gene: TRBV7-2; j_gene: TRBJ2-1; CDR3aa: CASRGDLAKEQFF; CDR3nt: TGTGCCAGCAGGGGGGACCTGGCGAAGGAGCAGTTCTTC
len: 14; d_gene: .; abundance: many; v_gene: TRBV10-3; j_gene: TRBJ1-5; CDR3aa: CATDGGPGNQPQHF; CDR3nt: TGTGCCACCGACGGAGGGCCGGGCAATCAGCCCCAGCATTTT
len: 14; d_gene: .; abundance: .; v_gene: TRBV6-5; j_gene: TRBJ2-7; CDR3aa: CASTPRDRPYEQYF; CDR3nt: TGTGCCAGCACCCCACGAGACAGGCCTTACGAGCAGTACTTC
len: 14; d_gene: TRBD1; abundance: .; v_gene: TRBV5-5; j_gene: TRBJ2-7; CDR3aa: CASSPGQGPYEQYF; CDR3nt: TGTGCCAGCAGCCCGGGACAGGGGCCTTACGAGCAGTACTTC
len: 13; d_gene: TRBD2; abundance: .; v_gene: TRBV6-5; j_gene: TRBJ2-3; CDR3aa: CASSRGVGDTQYF; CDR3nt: TGTGCCAGCAGCCGGGGGGTTGGAGATACGCAGTATTTT
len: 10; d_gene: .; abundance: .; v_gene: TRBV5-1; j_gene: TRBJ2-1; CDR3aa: CASSPQDQFF; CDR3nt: TGCGCCAGCAGCCCCCAGGATCAGTTCTTC
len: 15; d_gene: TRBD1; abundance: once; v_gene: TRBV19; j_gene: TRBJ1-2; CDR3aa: CASSIRTGGLYGYTF; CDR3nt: TGTGCCAGTAGTATCCGGACAGGGGGACTTTATGGCTACACCTTC
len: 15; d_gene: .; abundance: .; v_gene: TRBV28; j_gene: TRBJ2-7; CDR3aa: CASSDRRLRSYEQYF; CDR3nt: TGTGCCAGCAGTGACCGGAGACTCCGCTCCTACGAGCAGTACTTC
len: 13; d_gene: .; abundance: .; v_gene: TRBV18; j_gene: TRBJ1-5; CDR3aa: CASSTTRGQPQHF; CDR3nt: TGTGCCAGCTCAACGACTAGGGGTCAGCCCCAGCATTTT
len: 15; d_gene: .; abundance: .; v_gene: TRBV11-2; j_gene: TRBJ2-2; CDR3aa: CASSLSGLGTGELFF; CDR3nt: TGTGCCAGCAGCTTATCTGGGCTGGGCACCGGGGAGCTGTTTTTT
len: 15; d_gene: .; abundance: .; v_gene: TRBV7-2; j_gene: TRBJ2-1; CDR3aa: CASSLVRLAYNEQFF; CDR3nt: TGTGCCAGCAGCTTAGTACGACTAGCCTACAATGAGCAGTTCTTC
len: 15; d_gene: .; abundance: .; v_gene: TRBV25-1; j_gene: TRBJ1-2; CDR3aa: CASSDGRGASYGYTF; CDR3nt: TGTGCCAGCAGTGATGGGCGGGGAGCCAGCTATGGCTACACCTTC
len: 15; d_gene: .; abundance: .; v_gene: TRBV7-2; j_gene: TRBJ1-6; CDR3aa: CASSSPGSYNSPLHF; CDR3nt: TGTGCCAGCAGCTCCCCTGGGTCCTATAATTCACCCCTCCACTTT
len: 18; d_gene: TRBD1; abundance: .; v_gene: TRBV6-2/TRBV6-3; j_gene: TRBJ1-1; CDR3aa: CASTPRGGWDRRSTEAFF; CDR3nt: TGTGCCAGCACCCCACGGGGGGGGTGGGACAGAAGGAGCACTGAAGCTTTCTTT
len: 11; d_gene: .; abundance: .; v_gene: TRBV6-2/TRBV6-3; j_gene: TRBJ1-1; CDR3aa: CASSDRDEAFF; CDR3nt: TGTGCCAGCAGCGACAGAGATGAAGCTTTCTTT
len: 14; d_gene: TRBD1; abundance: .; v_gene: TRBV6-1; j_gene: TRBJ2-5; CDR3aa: CASSEPGGAWTQYF; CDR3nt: TGTGCCAGCAGTGAGCCAGGGGGCGCATGGACCCAGTACTTC
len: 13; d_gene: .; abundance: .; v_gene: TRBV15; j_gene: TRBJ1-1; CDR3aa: CATSTGENTEAFF; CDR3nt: TGTGCCACCAGCACAGGGGAGAACACTGAAGCTTTCTTT
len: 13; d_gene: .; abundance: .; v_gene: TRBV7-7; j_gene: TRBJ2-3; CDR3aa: CASSWGSTDTQYF; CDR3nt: TGTGCCAGCAGCTGGGGGAGCACAGATACGCAGTATTTT
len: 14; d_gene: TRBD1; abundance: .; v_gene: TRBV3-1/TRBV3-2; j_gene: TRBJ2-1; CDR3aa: CASSRQGTYNEQFF; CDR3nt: TGTGCCAGCAGTCGACAGGGAACCTACAATGAGCAGTTCTTC
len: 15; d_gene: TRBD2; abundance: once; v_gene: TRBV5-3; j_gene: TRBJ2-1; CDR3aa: CARSLGTRGENEQFF; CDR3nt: TGTGCCAGAAGCTTGGGGACTAGAGGCGAGAATGAGCAGTTCTTC
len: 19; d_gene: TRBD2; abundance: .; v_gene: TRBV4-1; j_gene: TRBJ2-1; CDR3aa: CASSLSPPRFSGRLNEQFF; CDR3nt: TGCGCCAGCAGCCTCTCACCCCCTAGGTTTAGCGGGAGGTTGAATGAGCAGTTCTTC
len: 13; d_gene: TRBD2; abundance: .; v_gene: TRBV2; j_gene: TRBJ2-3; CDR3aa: CASSRLLADTQYF; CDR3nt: TGTGCCAGCAGCCGACTACTAGCGGATACGCAGTATTTT
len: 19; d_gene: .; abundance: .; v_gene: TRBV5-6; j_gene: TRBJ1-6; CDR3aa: CASSFFPVPAGIYNSPLHF; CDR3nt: TGTGCCAGCAGCTTTTTTCCCGTGCCCGCAGGGATCTATAATTCACCCCTCCACTTT
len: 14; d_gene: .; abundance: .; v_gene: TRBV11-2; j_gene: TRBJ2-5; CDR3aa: CASSFTSTAETQYF; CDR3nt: TGTGCCAGCAGCTTCACATCTACGGCTGAGACCCAGTACTTC
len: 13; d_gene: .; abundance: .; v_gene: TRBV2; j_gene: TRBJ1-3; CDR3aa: CASSREGGNTIYF; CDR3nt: TGTGCCAGCAGCAGGGAGGGAGGAAACACCATATATTTT
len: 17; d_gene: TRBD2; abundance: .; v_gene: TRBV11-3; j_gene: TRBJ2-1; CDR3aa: CASSPPTPSGAYNEQFF; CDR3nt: TGTGCCAGCAGCCCACCGACTCCTAGCGGGGCTTACAATGAGCAGTTCTTC
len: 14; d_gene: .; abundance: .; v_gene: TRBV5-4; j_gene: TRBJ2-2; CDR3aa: CASSLAVFTGELFF; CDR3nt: TGTGCCAGCAGCTTGGCCGTTTTCACCGGGGAGCTGTTTTTT
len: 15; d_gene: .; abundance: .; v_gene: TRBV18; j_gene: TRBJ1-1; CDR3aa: CASSPSTVRYTEAFF; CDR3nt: TGTGCCAGCTCACCATCGACAGTCAGGTACACTGAAGCTTTCTTT
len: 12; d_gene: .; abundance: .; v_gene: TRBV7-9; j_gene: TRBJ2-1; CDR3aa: CASSLGRGEQFF; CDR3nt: TGTGCCAGCAGCTTAGGCAGGGGTGAGCAGTTCTTC